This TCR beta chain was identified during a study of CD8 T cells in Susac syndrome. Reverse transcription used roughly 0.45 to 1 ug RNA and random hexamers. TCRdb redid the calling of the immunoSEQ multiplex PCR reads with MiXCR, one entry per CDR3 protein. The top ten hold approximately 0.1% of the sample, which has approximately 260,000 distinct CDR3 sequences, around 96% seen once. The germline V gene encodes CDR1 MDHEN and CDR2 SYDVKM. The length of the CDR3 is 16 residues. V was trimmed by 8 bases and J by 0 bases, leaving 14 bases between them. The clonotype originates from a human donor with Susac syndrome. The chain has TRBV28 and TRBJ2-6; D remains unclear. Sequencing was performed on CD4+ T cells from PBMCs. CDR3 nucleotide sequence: TGTGCCAGCGGCCTCCTTCTAGACTCTGGGGCCAACGTCCTGACTTTC. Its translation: CASGLLLDSGANVLTF.